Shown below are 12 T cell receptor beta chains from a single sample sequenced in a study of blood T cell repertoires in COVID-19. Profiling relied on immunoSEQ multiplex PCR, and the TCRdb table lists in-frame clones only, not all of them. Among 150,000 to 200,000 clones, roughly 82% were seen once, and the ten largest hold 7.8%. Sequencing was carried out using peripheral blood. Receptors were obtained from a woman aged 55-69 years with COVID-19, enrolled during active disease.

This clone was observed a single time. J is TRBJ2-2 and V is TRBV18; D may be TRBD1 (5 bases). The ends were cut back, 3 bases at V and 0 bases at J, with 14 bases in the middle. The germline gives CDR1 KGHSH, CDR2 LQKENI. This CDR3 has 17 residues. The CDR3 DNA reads TGTGCCAGCTCACCCCGACAGTTAGACTCGAACACCGGGGAGCTGTTTTTT. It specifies CASSPRQLDSNTGELFF.

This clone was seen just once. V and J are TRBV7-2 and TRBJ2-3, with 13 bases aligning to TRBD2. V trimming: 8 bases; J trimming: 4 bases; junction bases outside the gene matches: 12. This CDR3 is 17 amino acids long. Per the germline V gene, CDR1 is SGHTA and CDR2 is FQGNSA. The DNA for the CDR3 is TGTGCCAGCGGGCCGGGACTAGCGGGAATTGTCGCAGATACGCAGTATTTT. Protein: CASGPGLAGIVADTQYF.

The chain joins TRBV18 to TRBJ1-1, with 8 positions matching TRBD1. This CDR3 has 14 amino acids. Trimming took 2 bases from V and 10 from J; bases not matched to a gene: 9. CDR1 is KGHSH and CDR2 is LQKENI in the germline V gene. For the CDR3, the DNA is TGTGCCAGCTCACCAGAAGGACAGGGCGTTAGAGCTTTCTTT. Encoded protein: CASSPEGQGVRAFF.

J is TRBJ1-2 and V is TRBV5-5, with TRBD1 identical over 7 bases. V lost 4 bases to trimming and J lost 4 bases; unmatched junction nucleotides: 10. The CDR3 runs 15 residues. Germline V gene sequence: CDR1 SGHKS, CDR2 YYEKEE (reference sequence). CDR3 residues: CASSPGQNLAYGYTF. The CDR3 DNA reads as TGTGCCAGCAGCCCGGGACAGAACCTAGCCTATGGCTACACCTTC.

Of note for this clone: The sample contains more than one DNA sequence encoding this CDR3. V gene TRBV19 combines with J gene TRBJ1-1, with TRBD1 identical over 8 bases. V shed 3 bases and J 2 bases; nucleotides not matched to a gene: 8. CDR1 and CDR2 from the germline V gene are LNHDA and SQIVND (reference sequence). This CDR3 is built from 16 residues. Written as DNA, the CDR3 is TGTGCCAGTAGTATTGGGCAGGGGGCTATTAACACTGAAGCTTTCTTT. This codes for CASSIGQGAINTEAFF.

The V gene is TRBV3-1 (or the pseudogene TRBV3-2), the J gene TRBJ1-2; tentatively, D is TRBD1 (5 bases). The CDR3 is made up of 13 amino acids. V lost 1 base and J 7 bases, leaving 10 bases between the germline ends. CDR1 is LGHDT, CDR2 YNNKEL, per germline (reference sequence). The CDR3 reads CASSQGEQGGYTF. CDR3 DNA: TGTGCCAGCAGCCAAGGCGAGCAGGGTGGCTACACCTTC.

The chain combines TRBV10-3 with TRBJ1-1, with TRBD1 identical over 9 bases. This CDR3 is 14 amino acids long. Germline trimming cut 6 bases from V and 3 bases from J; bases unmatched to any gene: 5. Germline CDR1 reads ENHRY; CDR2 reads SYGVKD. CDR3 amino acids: CAISRQGGDTEAFF. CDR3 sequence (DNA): TGTGCCATCAGCAGACAGGGGGGGGACACTGAAGCTTTCTTT.

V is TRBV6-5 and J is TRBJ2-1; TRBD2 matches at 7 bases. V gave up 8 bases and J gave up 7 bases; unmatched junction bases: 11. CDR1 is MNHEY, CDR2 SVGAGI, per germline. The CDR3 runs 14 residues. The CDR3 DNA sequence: TGTGCCAGCGATAAGCGGGACGTACTAAATGAGCAGTTCTTC. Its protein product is CASDKRDVLNEQFF.

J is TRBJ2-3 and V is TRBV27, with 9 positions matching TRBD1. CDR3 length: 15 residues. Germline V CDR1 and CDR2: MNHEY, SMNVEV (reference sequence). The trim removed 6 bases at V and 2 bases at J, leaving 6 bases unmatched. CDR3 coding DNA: TGTGCCAGCAGAATCCGGGACAGGGTCACAGATACGCAGTATTTT. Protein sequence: CASRIRDRVTDTQYF.

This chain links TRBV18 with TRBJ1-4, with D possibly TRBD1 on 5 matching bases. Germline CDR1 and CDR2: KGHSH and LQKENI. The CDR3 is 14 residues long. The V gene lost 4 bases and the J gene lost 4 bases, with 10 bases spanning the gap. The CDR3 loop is CASSHDSYNEKLFF. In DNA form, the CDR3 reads TGTGCCAGCTCACATGACAGTTATAATGAAAAACTGTTTTTT.

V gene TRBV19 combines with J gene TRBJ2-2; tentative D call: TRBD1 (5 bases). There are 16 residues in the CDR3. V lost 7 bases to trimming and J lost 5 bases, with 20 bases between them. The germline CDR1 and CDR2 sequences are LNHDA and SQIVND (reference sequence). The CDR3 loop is CASMGPGRIRTGELFF. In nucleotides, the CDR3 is TGTGCCAGTATGGGGCCGGGTAGGATAAGAACCGGGGAGCTGTTTTTT.

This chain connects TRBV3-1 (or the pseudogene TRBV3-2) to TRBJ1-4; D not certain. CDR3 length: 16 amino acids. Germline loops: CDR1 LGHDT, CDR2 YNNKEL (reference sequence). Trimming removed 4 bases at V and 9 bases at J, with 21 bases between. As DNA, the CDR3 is TGTGCCAGCAGCCGAGGCCTGGCCGATTCGGGAAAAAAACTGTTTTTT. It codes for CASSRGLADSGKKLFF.